This T cell receptor beta chain was observed in a study of Graves' ophthalmopathy and Graves' hyperthyroidism. Study background: Where ophthalmopathy was absent within 18 months of follow-up, hyperthyroidism was stable. Study results and caveats: In blood, most expanded thyroid clonotypes above 0.001 frequency were also detected.

V lost 5 bases and J 2 bases, leaving 12 bases between the germline ends. From germline, CDR1 is SGHNT and CDR2 YENEEA. CDR3 length: 14 amino acids. The sequenced template was RNA, covering the TCR beta CDR3 region. The first-round RT-PCR employed HTBI primers together with the Qiagen OneStep RT-PCR kit. A multiplex PCR was then performed as the second round. TCRdb redid the calling of the multiplex PCR reads with MiXCR, one entry per CDR3 protein. The sample lists roughly 1.1 million distinct CDR3 sequences, about 36% seen once, with over 8.5% in the top ten. Hyperthyroidism cases were recent diagnoses of under 2 months' duration in people aged 18 to 65. Other autoimmune diseases, uncontrolled infections, pregnancy or lactation led to the exclusion of patients. For this clonotype: Its antigen remains unknown.

Sequenced input: peripheral blood or thyroid tissue (not recorded which). The chain uses TRBV11-3 and TRBJ1-1; D not resolved. This TCR came from an adult man with Graves' hyperthyroidism. In nucleotides, the CDR3 is TGTGCCAGCAGCCGCTTGACTCCTAACACTGAAGCTTTCTTT. Encoded protein: CASSRLTPNTEAFF.